The present T cell receptor (beta chain) was sequenced within a study of naive and memory T cell subsets. TCR cDNA received a 3' ligated oligonucleotide that carried a UMI. The V gene's germline CDR1 is SGHAT and CDR2 FQNNGV. This CDR3 contains 12 residues. V was shortened by 0 bases and J by 4 bases, with 3 bases between the two germline ends. This clonotype was detected many times. The SP2 primer and nested alpha and beta constant region primers amplified ligated cDNA in four rounds. One entry per CDR3 protein results from TCRdb running MiXCR on the 5' RACE reads. The sample has roughly 60,000 distinct CDR3 sequences; around 7.3% are singletons.

The chain uses TRBV11-2 and TRBJ1-1; D unresolved. The clonotype originates from a male donor in good health. Here the CDR3 reads CASSLESTEAFF. The CDR3 region has the DNA TGTGCCAGCAGCTTAGAGAGCACTGAAGCTTTCTTT.